This T cell receptor beta chain was found in a study of T cell responses to AZD1222 COVID-19 vaccine. Only in-frame clones appear in the TCRdb table, and some are missing; sequencing was by immunoSEQ multiplex PCR. Seen here are roughly 93,000 clones, roughly nine tenths observed once, and the top ten hold 1.6%. Concerning this clone itself: Its antigen is not known.

Study-level findings and limits: Clonal diversity may have been underestimated in mostly white British donors.

The germline CDR1 and CDR2 sequences are GTSNPN and SVGIG (reference sequence). The V and J ends lost 8 bases and 6 bases respectively, with 17 bases between them. The CDR3 has 12 amino acids. The sequenced sample was peripheral blood, obtained on day 0 of AZD1222 vaccination. The source of this sequence is an adult in good health. The chain recombines TRBV30 with TRBJ2-7, with a tentative D call TRBD1 (6 bases). Written as DNA, the CDR3 is TGTGCCGGAACATGGACAGCGGTCGAGCAGTACTTC. This gives the protein CAGTWTAVEQYF.